The 20 T cell receptor beta chains listed next were all sequenced from one sample in a study of OX40 agonist ivuxolimab in advanced cancers. Libraries were made using the immunoSEQ multiplex PCR assay. Sourced from immuneACCESS, this table was stored by TCRdb with only in-frame sequences that have V and J called. A share of the clones is absent; for the studies checked, an unresolved V gene accounts for under half, and the remainder has no known explanation. The sample table contains about 83,000 clones; only one count was recorded for 65% to 90% of them. The leading ten clones occupy less than 0.75% of the sample. This material consisted of CD4+ or CD8+ T cells sorted from blood, taken in a trial of the OX40 agonist ivuxolimab. The receptors shown here come from an adult with an advanced solid tumor such as melanoma, head and neck, liver or kidney cancer.

This clone has only one observation. The chain joins TRBV2 to TRBJ2-4; perhaps TRBD1 as D (5 bases). Germline V gene sequence: CDR1 SNHLY, CDR2 FYNNEI. The CDR3 sequence is 13 residues long. Trimming removed 0 bases from V and 15 bases from J, with 15 bases in between. CDR3 amino acids: CASSEALRGRRYF. In DNA form, the CDR3 reads TGTGCCAGCAGTGAAGCGCTTAGGGGCAGGCGGTACTTC. Full variable domain (missing parts from reference TRBV2 and TRBJ2-4): EPEVTQTPSHQVTQMGQEVILRCVPISNHLYFYWYRQILGQKVEFLVSFYNNEISEKSEIFDDQFSVERPDGSNFTLKIRSTKLEDSAMYFCASSEALRGRRYFGAGTRLSVL.

The gene calls are TRBV4-1 and TRBJ2-5; either TRBD1 or TRBD2 may supply D (5 bases each). Germline V lookup: CDR1 MGHRA, CDR2 YSYEKL. Deletions cut 4 bases from V and 2 bases from J, with 14 bases between. The CDR3 totals 15 residues. CDR3 sequence (DNA): TGCGCCAGCAGCCGGATCGGGACCGTACAAGAGACCCAGTACTTC. Residues: CASSRIGTVQETQYF.

The chain carries TRBV6-1 and TRBJ1-2, with a weak D call TRBD1 (5 bases). CDR1 and CDR2 from the germline V gene are MNHNS and SASEGT. The CDR3 is 15 residues long. V shed 6 bases and J shed 4 bases, with 18 bases lying between them. CDR3 bases: TGTGCCAGCAGAGATCGCCCCCAGGGTGCCTATGGCTACACCTTC. Its protein is CASRDRPQGAYGYTF.

The rearrangement joins TRBV19 to TRBJ1-2; D is undetermined. The length of the CDR3 is 15 residues. CDR1 is LNHDA and CDR2 is SQIVND in the germline V gene (reference sequence). V shed 10 bases and J shed 2 bases, with 20 bases lying between them. The CDR3 loop reads CATKLGSSLNYGYTF. As DNA, the CDR3 is TGTGCCACCAAACTGGGATCTTCTTTAAACTATGGCTACACCTTC.

V gene TRBV18 combines with J gene TRBJ2-7, with D hard to call. The CDR3 is made up of 13 amino acids. V was shortened by 5 bases and J by 0 bases, with 8 bases between the two germline ends. CDR1 and CDR2 from the germline V gene are KGHSH and LQKENI. The CDR3 nucleotides are TGTGCCAGCTCAAGGGCGAGCTCCTACGAGCAGTACTTC. Residues: CASSRASSYEQYF.

This clone has only one observation. The chain recombines TRBV5-4 with TRBJ2-1; no firm D call. V dropped 3 bases and J dropped 4 bases, with 14 bases sitting between them. Looked up from germline, CDR1 is SGHNT and CDR2 is YYREEE (reference sequence). The CDR3 is 15 amino acids. The CDR3 loop is CASSWNPTDYNEQFF. The CDR3 DNA reads TGTGCCAGCAGCTGGAACCCGACGGATTACAATGAGCAGTTCTTC.

The V and J genes are TRBV7-2 and TRBJ2-7; D not certain. The CDR3 has 13 residues. The V end lost 5 bases, the J end lost 7 bases, and 15 bases lay between the germline ends. In germline, CDR1 is SGHTA, CDR2 FQGNSA. The CDR3 is CASSPRLHEEQYF. CDR3 in DNA: TGTGCCAGCAGCCCCCGCCTTCACGAGGAGCAGTACTTC.

The chain couples TRBV25-1 to TRBJ2-7, with 8 bases fitting TRBD1. Germline CDR1 and CDR2: MGHDK and SYGVNS. Losses at the gene ends were 4 bases for V and 2 bases for J; bases not matched to a gene: 10. The CDR3 covers 16 residues. CDR3 bases: TGTGCCAGCAGTGCCCCGCTCGGGGACAGGACCTACGAGCAGTACTTC. Protein sequence: CASSAPLGDRTYEQYF.

This sequence joins TRBV9 and TRBJ2-3; D is perhaps TRBD1 or TRBD2 (5 bases each). With 4 bases removed from V and 0 bases from J, the gap between germline ends came to 21 bases. This CDR3 contains 18 residues. CDR1 is SGDLS and CDR2 is YYNGEE in the germline V gene. The CDR3 sequence is CASSPGPSSALSTDTQYF. The CDR3 DNA reads TGTGCCAGCAGCCCGGGACCATCCTCAGCCCTAAGCACAGATACGCAGTATTTT.

The chain combines TRBV6-6 with TRBJ2-7; 7 nucleotides match TRBD2. CDR3 length equals 15 residues. V dropped 0 bases and J dropped 0; count of bases not matched to a gene: 2. The germline CDR1 and CDR2 sequences are MNHNY and SVGAGI (reference sequence). The CDR3 bases are TGTGCCAGCAGTTACTCAGCGGGAATCTCCTACGAGCAGTACTTC. It specifies CASSYSAGISYEQYF.

The gene calls are TRBV18 and TRBJ2-5, with 7 nucleotides matching TRBD2. Trimming cost V 5 bases and J 4 bases; bases outside gene matches: 16. The CDR3 has 17 residues. Per germline, CDR1 KGHSH and CDR2 LQKENI. The CDR3 loop reads CASSYRLASGFGETQYF. CDR3 nucleotides: TGTGCCAGCTCATACAGACTAGCTTCGGGTTTTGGAGAGACCCAGTACTTC.

The V and J genes are TRBV6-1 and TRBJ1-2; TRBD1 matches 9 bases. The CDR3 is 14 residues long. Germline CDR1 reads MNHNS; CDR2 reads SASEGT. The V gene end was trimmed by 3 bases and the J gene end by 3 bases; junction bases not matched to a gene: 2. CDR3 residues: CASSEGQGYYGYTF. CDR3 DNA sequence: TGTGCCAGCAGTGAGGGACAGGGTTACTATGGCTACACCTTC.

This chain links TRBV19 with TRBJ2-3, with D uncertain. CDR1 LNHDA and CDR2 SQIVND come from the germline V gene (reference sequence). Trimming removed 7 bases at V and 2 bases at J, with 10 bases between. The CDR3 runs to 13 residues. The CDR3 DNA follows: TGTGCCAGTACCCCGGGCAACACAGATACGCAGTATTTT. Amino acid sequence: CASTPGNTDTQYF.

This clone came up once. The chain links TRBV9 to TRBJ2-2; D possibly corresponds to TRBD2 (6 bases). Germline loops: CDR1 SGDLS, CDR2 YYNGEE. The germline V and J ends were trimmed by 5 bases and 2 bases, with 13 bases remaining between them. CDR3 length: 15 residues. DNA of the CDR3: TGTGCCAGCAGTCGCGGGACCCCTAACACCGGGGAGCTGTTTTTT. It encodes CASSRGTPNTGELFF.

The chain has TRBV11-2 and TRBJ1-1; D gene uncertain. The V gene lost 7 bases and the J gene lost 8 bases, with 20 bases spanning the gap. The V gene's germline CDR1 is SGHAT and CDR2 FQNNGV. CDR3 length equals 14 residues. CDR3 nucleotides: TGTGCCAGCACAGAAGCACACGGGGTCTGGGAAGCTTTCTTT. Protein: CASTEAHGVWEAFF.

The genes are TRBV19 and TRBJ1-2; D gene uncertain. The V gene lost 6 bases and the J gene lost 5 bases, with 19 bases spanning the gap. Germline V gene lookup returns CDR1 LNHDA and CDR2 SQIVND (reference sequence). The CDR3 runs to 15 residues. The CDR3 here is CASSLLFDSRYGYTF. DNA of the CDR3: TGTGCCAGTAGCCTCCTTTTCGATTCAAGGTATGGCTACACCTTC.

V usage is TRBV5-5 and J usage is TRBJ2-1, with D maybe TRBD2 (6 bases). Trimming removed 3 bases at V and 0 bases at J, with 13 bases between. This CDR3 has 16 residues. Germline V gene lookup returns CDR1 SGHKS and CDR2 YYEKEE (reference sequence). The CDR3 bases are TGTGCCAGCAGCTCGACTAGGGAGAGCTCCTACAATGAGCAGTTCTTC. The encoded protein is CASSSTRESSYNEQFF.

The rearrangement joins TRBV9 to TRBJ2-1; D remains ambiguous. The V gene's germline CDR1 is SGDLS and CDR2 YYNGEE. The CDR3 length is 13 residues. Trimming left V 2 bases short and J 8 bases short, with 11 bases between. This CDR3 is CASSVGIFDEQFF. The CDR3 DNA is TGTGCCAGCAGCGTGGGGATCTTCGATGAGCAGTTCTTC. The full variable domain, in which reference TRBV9 and TRBJ2-1 provide the parts outside the CDR3, is DSGVTQTPKHLITATGQRVTLRCSPRSGDLSVYWYQQSLDQGLQFLIQYYNGEERAKGNILERFSAQQFPDLHSELNLSSLELGDSALYFCASSVGIFDEQFFGPGTRLTVL.

The chain is built from TRBV5-1 and TRBJ1-6, with D perhaps TRBD1 (5 bases). Trimming shortened V by 4 bases and J by 7 bases, and 21 bases separated the two germline ends. Germline V CDR1 and CDR2: SGHRS, YFSETQ. This CDR3 comprises 17 residues. CDR3 bases: TGCGCCAGCAGCCGCCCAGCCGGACAAGATAAAAATTCACCCCTCCACTTT. Protein product: CASSRPAGQDKNSPLHF. The variable domain in full, completed from reference TRBV5-1 and TRBJ1-6, reads KAGVTQTPRYLIKTRGQQVTLSCSPISGHRSVSWYQQTPGQGLQFLFEYFSETQRNKGNFPGRFSGRQFSNSRSEMNVSTLELGDSALYLCASSRPAGQDKNSPLHFGNGTRLTVT.

The J gene is TRBJ1-2, the V gene TRBV7-2; D is unclear. Trimming shortened V by 0 bases and J by 4 bases, and 9 bases separated the two germline ends. The CDR3 covers 14 residues. Per the germline V gene, CDR1 is SGHTA and CDR2 is FQGNSA. The CDR3 reads CASSLAAIRYGYTF. CDR3 nucleotide sequence: TGTGCCAGCAGCTTAGCTGCCATCCGCTATGGCTACACCTTC.